This T cell receptor beta chain was sequenced in a study of Ad26.COV2.S vaccination and SARS-CoV-2 variants (dated by TCRdb to 2020 to 2023). A note on the overall study: Donors in the vaccine arm were drawn from COV1001, a multicentre, randomized, double-blind, placebo-controlled phase I-IIa trial testing Ad26.COV2.S in healthy adults. Ad26.COV2.S was given intramuscularly at 5x10^10 or 1x10^11 viral particles, as a single shot or as two shots 56 days apart. Sequencing of the TCRbeta repertoire served to evaluate the specificity and breadth of SARS-CoV-2-reactive T cell receptors following Ad26.COV2.S vaccination. The TCR-sequenced set comprised about 32 samples: some 20 Ad26.COV2.S vaccine recipients, 5 placebo recipients and 8 SARS-CoV-2 convalescent individuals. Participants in the trial were split at random into five groups of five each, receiving low-dose or high-dose Ad26.COV2.S once or twice, or else placebo on both occasions. Investigators did not know the trial group allocation while performing experiments and assessing outcomes. Broad study findings and their caveats: After vaccination, substantial breadth of spike-specific CD8+ and CD4+ T cell responses was reported. It was noted by the authors that total T cell responses may have been underestimated by the TCR breadth and depth analyses. Comparing responses between vaccine doses or regimens was not something the study was powered to do. Spike-specific TCR breadth was higher in Ad26.COV2.S recipients than in placebo recipients (P = 0.0014). Vaccine and placebo recipients had comparable non-spike TCR breadth, which fits with the vaccine containing only spike.

Of note for this clone: Its antigen is not yet known. The input lacks base qualities; no much larger clone sits a single base away.

The immunoSEQ Assay was the method used to sequence TCRbeta CDR3 regions. After extraction, genomic DNA underwent amplification by bias-controlled multiplex PCR, followed by high-throughput sequencing. The source study handled its data this way. To quantify the absolute abundance of each unique TCRbeta CDR3 region, sequences were collapsed and filtered. Usable DNA was measured by amplifying reference genes present in all nucleated cells, and TCRbeta template counts were normalized to that usable DNA to estimate T cell fraction. Repertoire TCRs were annotated as SARS-CoV-2-specific when V gene, CDR3 amino acid sequence and J gene were exactly matched to a known reactive TCR set. The reference SARS-CoV-2 TCR set was derived from MIRA and filtered for enrichment in COVID-19-positive ImmuneCODE repertoires, a step that removed public or cross-reactive TCRs. Using the MIRA antigens, annotated TCRs were further analysed by specific ORF or by position within an ORF. Breadth was defined as the number of annotated unique rearrangements divided by the total number of unique productive rearrangements, and depth was defined as the summed frequency of the annotated unique rearrangements. Two-sided Wilcoxon rank-sum tests were applied when comparing TCR breadth between groups. Imported from immuneACCESS, the table was reduced by TCRdb to in-frame sequences with V and J called. These copies leave out some clones; in studies compared against another copy, an unresolved V gene accounts for under half, and the cause of the remainder is not known. That table gives V, J and clone size, and the DNA gave D and trimming. The sample table contains 360,000 or so clones; only one count was recorded for 89% of them. The ten largest clones capture around 1.9% of the sample.

Trimming removed 4 bases from V and 5 bases from J, leaving 12 bases between the germline ends. The CDR3 sequence holds 13 residues, the cysteine and phenylalanine included. CDR3 DNA is the only sequence kept; it has 39 bases, read in frame from the first base. Via the germline V gene, CDR1 is SGHTS and CDR2 YDEGEE. Per the publication, the treatment or condition label means: around 19 received Ad26.COV2.S at low or high dose, single or two shots; 5 received placebo; per-sample allocation not given. Repertoires of vaccine and placebo recipients were sequenced from samples taken on day 63 after the first injection. Between 29 July and 7 August 2020, Cohort 1b enrolled 20 to 30 adults aged 18-55 years at one site in Boston, USA. Ad26.COV2.S consisted of a replication-incompetent adenovirus type 26 vector by which a prefusion-stabilized SARS-CoV-2 spike protein from the original Wuhan strain was expressed.

The input for sequencing was peripheral blood, taken in a trial of Ad26.COV2.S vaccine versus placebo. The sequence was obtained from a person aged 18 to 65 who received the Ad26.COV2.S COVID-19 vaccine or a placebo. Recombination joined TRBV5-8 with TRBJ2-5; the D gene is possibly TRBD1, with 5 bases matching. The CDR3 is CASSTGPGETQYF. The bases are TGTGCCAGCAGCACAGGACCGGGTGAGACCCAGTACTTC.